This record looks at one TCR beta chain sequence and its context. In patients chosen for sequencing, flow cytometry had shown CD8+CD57+ cell expansion. The sample comes from a study of CD8+CD57+ T cells in acquired aplastic anemia. Genomic DNA provided the template from which TCR beta VDJ and CDR3 profiles were obtained. TCRdb processed the reads anew with MiXCR; each CDR3 protein has one entry. In the table there are 180,000 or so distinct CDR3 sequences, around half of which are singletons. CDR3 length: 13 residues. V was clipped by 6 bases and J by 7 bases; unmatched bases: 9. From germline, CDR1 is DFQATT and CDR2 SNEGSKA (reference sequence).

The sequenced sample consisted of sorted CD4+, CD8+, or CD8+CD57+ T cells (not recorded which) from PBMCs. This chain connects TRBV20-1 to TRBJ2-7; 10 nucleotides match TRBD2. This clonotype originated in a human donor with aplastic anemia. The CDR3 region has the DNA TGCAGTGCAACCAGCGGGAGGGCCGAGGAGCAGTACTTC. It codes for CSATSGRAEEQYF.